This passage covers 5 T cell receptor beta chains from one sample sequenced in a study of shared clonotypes between healthy human individuals. Profiling relied on immunoSEQ multiplex PCR, and the TCRdb table lists in-frame clones only, not all of them. Altogether under 200,000 clones are present, roughly 93% being singletons, with the ten largest covering around 0.072%. The sequencing input was naive CD4+ T cells sorted from blood. Subset noted: CD45RA+ positively selected. All receptors come from a woman in her thirties in good health.

This sequence joins TRBV11-3 and TRBJ2-1; D may be TRBD2 (6 bases). The CDR3 has 16 residues. The V gene lost 1 base and the J gene lost 7 bases, with 17 bases spanning the gap. The V gene's germline CDR1 is SGHNT and CDR2 YENEEA. CDR3 residues: CASSLGVVRGKNEQFF. CDR3 DNA: TGTGCCAGCAGCTTAGGGGTAGTACGCGGGAAAAATGAGCAGTTCTTC.

Written as DNA, the CDR3 is TGTGCCAGCTCACCAACCAGGACAGCGAGCAATCAGCCCCAGCATTTT. This translates into CASSPTRTASNQPQHF. The chain carries TRBV18 and TRBJ1-5; D is possibly TRBD1 (6 bases). Trimming took off 2 bases at V and 1 base at J, with 12 bases between the two ends. Germline V gene data show CDR1 as KGHSH and CDR2 as LQKENI. This CDR3 has 16 residues.

The V and J genes are TRBV5-1 and TRBJ1-4; no reliable D call. The V gene's germline CDR1 is SGHRS and CDR2 YFSETQ. There are 15 residues in the CDR3. Trimming pared 0 bases from V and 7 bases from J, leaving 13 bases between. Here the CDR3 DNA reads TGCGCCAGCAGCTTGGCGGGTGGGCGTAGTGAAAAACTGTTTTTT. Amino acid sequence: CASSLAGGRSEKLFF.

This clone has just a few counts. J is TRBJ1-1 and V is TRBV27, with TRBD1 matching 9 bases. Per germline, CDR1 MNHEY and CDR2 SMNVEV (reference sequence). The CDR3 length is 14 residues. With 6 bases clipped from V and 11 bases from J, the junction kept 13 bases outside the gene matches. The CDR3 sequence: CASSSPRDRVPAFF. CDR3 coding DNA: TGTGCCAGCAGCAGCCCTCGGGACAGGGTCCCCGCTTTCTTT.

V usage is TRBV4-1 and J usage is TRBJ2-6; TRBD1 is a possible D gene (6 bases). Trimming cost V 1 base and J 0 bases, with 13 bases left between them. Germline loops: CDR1 MGHRA, CDR2 YSYEKL. CDR3 length equals 18 residues. DNA of the CDR3: TGCGCCAGCAGCCAAGTGTGGCAGGGGAGCTCTGGGGCCAACGTCCTGACTTTC. As protein: CASSQVWQGSSGANVLTF.